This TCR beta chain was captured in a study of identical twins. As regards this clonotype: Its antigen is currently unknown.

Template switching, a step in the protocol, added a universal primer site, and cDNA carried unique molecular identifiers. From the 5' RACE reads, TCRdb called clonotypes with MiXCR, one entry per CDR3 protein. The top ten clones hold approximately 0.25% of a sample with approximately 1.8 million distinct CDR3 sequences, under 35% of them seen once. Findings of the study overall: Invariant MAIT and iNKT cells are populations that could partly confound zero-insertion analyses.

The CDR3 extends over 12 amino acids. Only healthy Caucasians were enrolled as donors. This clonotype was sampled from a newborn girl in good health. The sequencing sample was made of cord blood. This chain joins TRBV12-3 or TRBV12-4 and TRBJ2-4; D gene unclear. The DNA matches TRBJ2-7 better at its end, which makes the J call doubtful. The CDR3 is CASSLSSFEQYF. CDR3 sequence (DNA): TGTGCCAGCAGTTTAAGTAGCTTCGAGCAGTACTTC.